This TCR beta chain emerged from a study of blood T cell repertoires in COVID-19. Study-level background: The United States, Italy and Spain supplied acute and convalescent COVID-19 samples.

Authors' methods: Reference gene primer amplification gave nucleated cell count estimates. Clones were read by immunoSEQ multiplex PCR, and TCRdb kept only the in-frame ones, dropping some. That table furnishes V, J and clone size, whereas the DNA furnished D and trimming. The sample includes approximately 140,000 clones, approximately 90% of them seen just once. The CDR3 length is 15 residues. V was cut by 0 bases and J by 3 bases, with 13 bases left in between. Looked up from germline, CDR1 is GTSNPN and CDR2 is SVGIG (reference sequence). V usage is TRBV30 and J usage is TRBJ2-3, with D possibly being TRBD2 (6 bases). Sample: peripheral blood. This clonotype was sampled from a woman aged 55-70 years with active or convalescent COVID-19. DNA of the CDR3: TGTGCCTGGAGTGTGAGGAGGGCCTTGACAGATACGCAGTATTTT. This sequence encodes CAWSVRRALTDTQYF.